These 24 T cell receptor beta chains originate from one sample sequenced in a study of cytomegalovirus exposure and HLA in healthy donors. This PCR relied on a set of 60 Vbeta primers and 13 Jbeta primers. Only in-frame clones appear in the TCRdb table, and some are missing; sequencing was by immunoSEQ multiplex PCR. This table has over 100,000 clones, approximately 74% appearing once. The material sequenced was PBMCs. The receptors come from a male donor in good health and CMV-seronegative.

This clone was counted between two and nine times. The CDR3 DNA reads TGTGCCAGCAGCTTCGCGGCGCGTAACACCGGGGAGCTGTTTTTT. Its protein product is CASSFAARNTGELFF. The gene calls are TRBV5-4 and TRBJ2-2; no reliable D call. This CDR3 is 15 amino acids long. V was cut by 2 bases and J by 2 bases, with 10 bases left in between. CDR1 SGHNT and CDR2 YYREEE come from the germline V gene (reference sequence). The complete variable domain, with remaining parts taken from reference TRBV5-4 and TRBJ2-2, reads ETGVTQSPTHLIKTRGQQVTLRCSSQSGHNTVSWYQQALGQGPQFIFQYYREEENGRGNFPPRFSGLQFPNYSSELNVNALELDDSALYLCASSFAARNTGELFFGEGSRLTVL.

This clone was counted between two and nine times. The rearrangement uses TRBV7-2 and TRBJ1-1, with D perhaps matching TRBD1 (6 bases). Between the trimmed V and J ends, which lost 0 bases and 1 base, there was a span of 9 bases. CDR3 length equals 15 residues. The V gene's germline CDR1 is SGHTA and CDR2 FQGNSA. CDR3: CASSLAGGRNTEAFF. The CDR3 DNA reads TGTGCCAGCAGCTTAGCGGGGGGGCGGAACACTGAAGCTTTCTTT. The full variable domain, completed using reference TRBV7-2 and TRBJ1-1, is GAGVSQSPSNKVTEKGKDVELRCDPISGHTALYWYRQSLGQGLEFLIYFQGNSAPDKSGLPSDRFSAERTGGSVSTLTIQRTQQEDSAVYLCASSLAGGRNTEAFFGQGTRLTVV.

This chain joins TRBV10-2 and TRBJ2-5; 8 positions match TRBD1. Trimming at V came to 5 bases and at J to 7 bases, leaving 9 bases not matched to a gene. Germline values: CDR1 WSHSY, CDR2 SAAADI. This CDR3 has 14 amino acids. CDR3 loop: CASSQDRGTATQYF. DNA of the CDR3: TGCGCCAGCAGTCAAGACAGGGGCACGGCGACCCAGTACTTC.

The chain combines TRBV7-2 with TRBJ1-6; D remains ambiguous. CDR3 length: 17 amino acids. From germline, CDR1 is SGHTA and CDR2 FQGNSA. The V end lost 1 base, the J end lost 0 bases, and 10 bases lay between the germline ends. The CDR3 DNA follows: TGTGCCAGCAGCTTAGATGGAGGCTACTCCTATAATTCACCCCTCCACTTT. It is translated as CASSLDGGYSYNSPLHF.

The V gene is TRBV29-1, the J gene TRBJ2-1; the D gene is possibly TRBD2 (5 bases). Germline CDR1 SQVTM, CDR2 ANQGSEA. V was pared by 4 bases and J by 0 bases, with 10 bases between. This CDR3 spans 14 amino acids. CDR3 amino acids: CSVGEILSYNEQFF. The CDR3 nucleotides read TGCAGCGTTGGGGAGATCCTCTCCTACAATGAGCAGTTCTTC.

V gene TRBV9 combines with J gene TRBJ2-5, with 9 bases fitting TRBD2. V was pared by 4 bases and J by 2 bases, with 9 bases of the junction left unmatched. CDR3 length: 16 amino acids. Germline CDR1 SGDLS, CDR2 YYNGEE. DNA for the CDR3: TGTGCCAGCAGCTTCCAGCCACTAGCGGGTCAAGAGACCCAGTACTTC. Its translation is CASSFQPLAGQETQYF.

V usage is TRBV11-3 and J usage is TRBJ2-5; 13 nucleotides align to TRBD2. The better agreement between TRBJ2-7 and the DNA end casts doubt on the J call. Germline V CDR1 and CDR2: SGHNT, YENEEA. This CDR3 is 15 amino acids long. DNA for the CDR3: TGTGCCAGCAGCTCGGGACTAGCGGGACCCTACGAGCAGTACTTC. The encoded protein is CASSSGLAGPYEQYF.

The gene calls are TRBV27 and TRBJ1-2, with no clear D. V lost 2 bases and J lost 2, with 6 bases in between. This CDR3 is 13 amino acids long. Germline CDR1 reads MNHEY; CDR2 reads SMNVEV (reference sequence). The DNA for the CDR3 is TGTGCCAGCAGTTTAGGCAGGAACTATGGCTACACCTTC. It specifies CASSLGRNYGYTF.

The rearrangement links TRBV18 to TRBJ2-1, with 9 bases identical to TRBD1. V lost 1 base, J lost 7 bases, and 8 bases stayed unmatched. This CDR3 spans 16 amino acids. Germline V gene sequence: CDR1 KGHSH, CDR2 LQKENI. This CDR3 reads CASSPLSGQGVNEQFF. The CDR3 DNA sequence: TGTGCCAGCTCACCACTATCGGGACAGGGCGTAAATGAGCAGTTCTTC.

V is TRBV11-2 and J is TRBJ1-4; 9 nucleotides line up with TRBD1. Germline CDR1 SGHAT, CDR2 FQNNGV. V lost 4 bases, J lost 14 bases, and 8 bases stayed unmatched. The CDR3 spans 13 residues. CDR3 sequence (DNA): TGTGCCAGCAGCTCACAGGGGGCTGAGTTGCTGTTTTTT. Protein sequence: CASSSQGAELLFF.

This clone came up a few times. CDR3 sequence: CASRGQVTYNSPLHF. The DNA for the CDR3 is TGTGCCAGCAGGGGACAGGTCACCTATAATTCACCCCTCCACTTT. This chain links TRBV28 with TRBJ1-6; 8 nucleotides line up with TRBD1. Germline-derived CDR1 and CDR2 are MDHEN and SYDVKM. The junction had 3 bases not matched to a gene; V was cut back by 6 bases and J by 2 bases. The CDR3 is made up of 15 amino acids.

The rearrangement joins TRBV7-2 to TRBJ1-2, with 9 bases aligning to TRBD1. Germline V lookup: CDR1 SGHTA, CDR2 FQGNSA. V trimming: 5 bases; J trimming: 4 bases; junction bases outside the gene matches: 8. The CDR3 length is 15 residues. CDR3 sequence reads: CASSPLRQGVYGYTF. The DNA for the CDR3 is TGTGCCAGCAGCCCCCTCAGACAGGGGGTCTATGGCTACACCTTC.

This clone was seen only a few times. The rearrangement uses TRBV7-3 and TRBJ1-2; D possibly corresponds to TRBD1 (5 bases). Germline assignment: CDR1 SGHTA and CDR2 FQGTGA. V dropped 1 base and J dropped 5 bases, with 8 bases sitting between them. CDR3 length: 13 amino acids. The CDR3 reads CASSLMAGYGYTF. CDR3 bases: TGTGCCAGCAGCTTAATGGCAGGGTATGGCTACACCTTC.

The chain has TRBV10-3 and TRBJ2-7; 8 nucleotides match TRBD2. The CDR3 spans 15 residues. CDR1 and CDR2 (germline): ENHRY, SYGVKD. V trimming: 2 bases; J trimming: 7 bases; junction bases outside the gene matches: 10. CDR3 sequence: CAISEREGLPREQYF. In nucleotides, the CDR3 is TGTGCCATCAGTGAGCGGGAGGGCCTCCCTCGGGAGCAGTACTTC.

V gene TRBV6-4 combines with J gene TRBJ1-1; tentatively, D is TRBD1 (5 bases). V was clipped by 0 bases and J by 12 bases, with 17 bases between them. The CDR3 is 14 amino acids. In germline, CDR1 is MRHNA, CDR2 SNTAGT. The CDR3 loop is CASSDSSSAGLTFF. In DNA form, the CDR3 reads TGTGCCAGCAGTGACTCGAGTTCGGCAGGGTTAACTTTCTTT.

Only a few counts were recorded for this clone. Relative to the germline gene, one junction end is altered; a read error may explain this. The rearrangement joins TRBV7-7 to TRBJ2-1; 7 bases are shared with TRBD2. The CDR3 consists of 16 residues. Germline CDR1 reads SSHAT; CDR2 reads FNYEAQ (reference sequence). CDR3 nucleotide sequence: TGTGCTAGCAGCTTAAAGGCTGGCGGGAGTGGCAATGAGCAGTTCTTC. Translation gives CASSLKAGGSGNEQFF.

The CDR3 reads CSVEVRDFEGGYTF. CDR3 bases: TGCAGCGTTGAAGTAAGGGACTTCGAGGGAGGCTACACCTTC. J is TRBJ1-2 and V is TRBV29-1; D is perhaps TRBD1 (5 bases). The CDR3 consists of 14 residues. Germline lookup yields CDR1 SQVTM and CDR2 ANQGSEA. The V end lost 1 base, the J end lost 8 bases, and 17 bases lay between the germline ends.

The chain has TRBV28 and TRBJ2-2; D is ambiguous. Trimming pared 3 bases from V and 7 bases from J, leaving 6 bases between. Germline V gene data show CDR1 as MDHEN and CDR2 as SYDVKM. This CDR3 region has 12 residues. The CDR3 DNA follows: TGTGCCAGCAGTTTCGGTCGCGGGGAGCTGTTTTTT. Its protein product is CASSFGRGELFF.

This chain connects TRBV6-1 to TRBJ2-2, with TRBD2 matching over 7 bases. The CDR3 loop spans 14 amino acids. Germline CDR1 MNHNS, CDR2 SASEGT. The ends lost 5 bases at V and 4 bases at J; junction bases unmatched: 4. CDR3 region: CASSTRTSTGELFF. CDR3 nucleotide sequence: TGTGCCAGCAGTACCCGGACTAGCACCGGGGAGCTGTTTTTT.

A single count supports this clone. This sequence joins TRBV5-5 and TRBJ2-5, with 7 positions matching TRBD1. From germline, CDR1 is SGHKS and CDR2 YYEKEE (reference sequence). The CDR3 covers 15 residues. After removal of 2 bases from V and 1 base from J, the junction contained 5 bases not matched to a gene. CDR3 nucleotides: TGTGCCAGCAGCTTCCCCGGGACAGTCCAAGAGACCCAGTACTTC. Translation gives CASSFPGTVQETQYF.

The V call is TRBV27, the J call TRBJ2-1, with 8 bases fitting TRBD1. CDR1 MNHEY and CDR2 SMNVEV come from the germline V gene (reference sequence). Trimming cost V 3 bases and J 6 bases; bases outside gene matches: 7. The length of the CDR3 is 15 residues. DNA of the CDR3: TGTGCCAGCAGTTTTCAGGGGGCGCCGGGCAATGAGCAGTTCTTC. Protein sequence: CASSFQGAPGNEQFF.

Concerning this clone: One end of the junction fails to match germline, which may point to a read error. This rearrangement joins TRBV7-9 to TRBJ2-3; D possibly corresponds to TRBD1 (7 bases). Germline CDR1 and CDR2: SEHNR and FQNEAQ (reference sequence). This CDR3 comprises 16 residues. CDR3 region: CSSSPPEGAGFDTQYF. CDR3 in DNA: TGTTCCAGCAGCCCTCCGGAGGGGGCCGGTTTCGATACGCAGTATTTT.

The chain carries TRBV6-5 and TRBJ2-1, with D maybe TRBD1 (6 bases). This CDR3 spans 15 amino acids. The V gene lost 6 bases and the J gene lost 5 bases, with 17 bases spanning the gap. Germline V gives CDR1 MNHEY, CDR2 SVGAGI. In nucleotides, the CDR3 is TGTGCCAGCAGCCATCTTGATGGGGGCGACAATGAGCAGTTCTTC. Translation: CASSHLDGGDNEQFF.

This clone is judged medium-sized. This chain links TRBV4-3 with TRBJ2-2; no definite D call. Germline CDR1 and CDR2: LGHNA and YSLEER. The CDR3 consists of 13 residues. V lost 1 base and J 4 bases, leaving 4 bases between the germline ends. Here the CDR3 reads CASSQGSTGELFF. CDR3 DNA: TGCGCCAGCAGCCAAGGTAGCACCGGGGAGCTGTTTTTT.